The rows below give T cell receptor beta chains drawn from one sample of a study of blood T cells in healthy people across ages. MiXCR, run by TCRdb on the 5' RACE reads, gives a single entry per CDR3 protein. There are roughly 800,000 distinct CDR3 sequences in the sample; approximately 35% occur only once, and 10% to 15% lies in the top ten. The sample taken for sequencing was blood. Every receptor here comes from a man between 18 and 29 years old in good health. Both conserved end residues are part of each CDR3. The order of the fields is J gene, clone size, D gene, V gene, CDR3 protein, CDR3 DNA. D genes are given only for firm matches. Expanded clones get a size class; other rows say once, few or many, or leave the size out.

TRBJ1-1 few TRBD1 TRBV5-1 CASSLGGQGRANTEAFF TGCGCCAGCAGCTTGGGGGGACAGGGTAGGGCCAACACTGAAGCTTTCTTT
TRBJ1-2 few - TRBV6-5 CASSYTDPGNYGYTF TGTGCCAGCAGTTACACGGACCCCGGTAACTATGGCTACACCTTC
TRBJ2-1 - - TRBV6-1 CASSGRDEQLF TGTGCCAGCAGTGGGAGAGATGAGCAGTTATTC
TRBJ2-1 - TRBD1 TRBV12-3/TRBV12-4 CASSPPGQVRGNEQFF TGTGCCAGCAGCCCCCCGGGACAGGTCAGGGGCAATGAGCAGTTCTTC
TRBJ2-7 - TRBD1 TRBV30 CAWSVLGTGVHEQYF TGTGCCTGGAGTGTTCTCGGGACAGGGGTCCACGAGCAGTACTTC
TRBJ2-5 - - TRBV12-3/TRBV12-4 CTSSPMGYQETQYF TGTACCAGCAGCCCGATGGGGTACCAAGAGACCCAGTACTTC
TRBJ2-7 - - TRBV5-1 CASSLAHGTEDSYEQYF TGCGCCAGCAGCTTGGCTCACGGGACGGAAGACTCCTACGAGCAGTACTTC
TRBJ1-5 few - TRBV30 CAWSGRANNQPQHF TGTGCCTGGAGTGGTCGGGCAAATAATCAGCCCCAGCATTTT
TRBJ1-6 - - TRBV20-1 CSAYTRTDNPPLHF TGCAGTGCCTACACCCGGACAGACAATCCACCCCTCCACTTT
TRBJ2-1 many - TRBV12-3/TRBV12-4 CASSFGQDNEQFF TGTGCCAGCAGTTTTGGGCAGGACAATGAGCAGTTCTTC
TRBJ1-5 - - TRBV5-4 CASSLGGGDDQPQHF TGTGCCAGCAGCTTGGGTGGTGGGGATGATCAGCCCCAGCATTTT
TRBJ2-1 - - TRBV4-3 CASSQDLASWGNNEQFF TGCGCCAGCAGCCAAGATCTGGCCAGCTGGGGGAACAATGAGCAGTTCTTC
TRBJ2-1 few TRBD1 TRBV5-1 CASSLDQGALGEQFF TGCGCCAGCAGCTTGGACCAGGGGGCGTTAGGTGAGCAGTTCTTC
TRBJ2-7 - TRBD2 TRBV15 CATSRGLAGTRSSYEQYF TGTGCCACCAGCAGAGGACTCGCCGGGACTAGGAGCTCCTACGAGCAGTACTTC
TRBJ1-5 few - TRBV12-3/TRBV12-4 CASSLQGRGNQPQHF TGTGCCAGCAGTTTGCAGGGGCGAGGCAATCAGCCCCAGCATTTT
TRBJ2-2 - - TRBV12-3/TRBV12-4 CASSFLGELFF TGTGCCAGCAGTTTTCTCGGGGAGCTGTTTTTT
TRBJ1-1 - - TRBV4-3 CASSQDSYTEAFF TGCGCCAGCAGCCAAGATTCATACACTGAAGCTTTCTTT
TRBJ2-5 many TRBD1 TRBV9 CASSPATGVGFETQYF TGTGCCAGCAGCCCAGCGACAGGGGTCGGGTTTGAGACCCAGTACTTC
TRBJ2-2 - TRBD2 TRBV12-3/TRBV12-4 CASSSPLRVSGGYNTGELFF TGTGCCAGCAGTTCCCCCTTAAGGGTTAGCGGGGGTTATAACACCGGGGAGCTGTTTTTT
TRBJ2-3 - TRBD2 TRBV7-3 CASSASGGRNPYF TGTGCCAGCAGCGCTTCGGGGGGGAGGAATCCGTATTTT
TRBJ2-5 - - TRBV29-1 CSVVLVGQYF TGCAGCGTTGTCCTGGTGGGCCAGTACTTC
TRBJ2-7 few TRBD1 TRBV6-1 CASSEVGTESYEQYF TGTGCCAGCAGTGAAGTCGGGACAGAGTCCTACGAGCAGTACTTC
TRBJ1-2 - - TRBV12-3/TRBV12-4 CASSSGQSNYGYTF TGTGCCAGCAGTTCAGGACAGTCTAACTATGGCTACACCTTC
TRBJ1-1 - - TRBV12-3/TRBV12-4 CASSLGEGTVEAFF TGTGCCAGCAGTTTAGGGGAGGGAACCGTTGAAGCTTTCTTT
TRBJ1-1 - - TRBV11-2 CASSLALRANTEAFF TGTGCCAGCAGCTTAGCCCTCAGGGCGAACACTGAAGCTTTCTTT
TRBJ1-4 few - TRBV5-6 CASSGGSGDEKLFF TGTGCCAGCAGCGGAGGTTCGGGAGATGAAAAACTGTTTTTT
TRBJ1-2 many - TRBV29-1 CSVEDRQGIGYGYTF TGCAGCGTTGAAGATCGCCAGGGGATTGGCTATGGCTACACCTTC
TRBJ1-2 - - TRBV12-3/TRBV12-4 CASTPRGLYGYTF TGTGCCAGCACCCCGAGGGGACTCTATGGCTACACCTTC
TRBJ2-5 many - TRBV25-1 CASSYTGETQYF TGTGCCAGCAGCTATACAGGAGAGACCCAGTACTTC